This passage covers 15 T cell receptor beta chains from one sample sequenced in a study of T cell repertoires in cytomegalovirus infection. TCRdb re-analysed the reads in MiXCR, keeping a single row per CDR3 protein. The sample has some 700,000 distinct CDR3 sequences, 35% to 45% seen once; the top ten hold about 2.8%. Material: PBMCs. Receptors were obtained from a human donor in good health (CMV status not recorded). Some clones in this sample may be carry-over from other donors' samples.

V and J are TRBV5-6 and TRBJ1-1, with 7 bases lining up with TRBD1. After removal of 3 bases from V and 3 bases from J, the junction contained 8 bases not matched to a gene. CDR3 size: 15 residues. Germline V gives CDR1 SGHDT, CDR2 YYEEEE. The CDR3 DNA follows: TGTGCCAGCAGCTCAACAAGGGGGCGATACACTGAAGCTTTCTTT. The encoded protein is CASSSTRGRYTEAFF.

This clonotype showed up just once. The genes are TRBV5-3 and TRBJ1-1; weak D call: TRBD1 (6 bases). TRBV5-3 is marked as an open reading frame, function uncertain. Trimming shortened V by 8 bases and J by 1 base, and 21 bases separated the two germline ends. CDR3 length: 16 residues. The CDR3 bases are TGTGCCAGCAGCCTCGACCCCACAGGGCCGAACACTGAAGCTTTCTTT. Translating it yields CASSLDPTGPNTEAFF.

This clonotype was recorded only once. The chain is built from TRBV12-3 or TRBV12-4 and TRBJ1-1; D not resolved. The length of the CDR3 is 12 residues. V lost 3 bases to trimming and J lost 7 bases, with 9 bases between them. CDR3 nucleotide sequence: TGTGCCAGCAGTTTGTTAGGCATTGAAGCTTTCTTT. This sequence encodes CASSLLGIEAFF.

On this clonotype itself: Since no conserved phenylalanine or tryptophan closes the CDR3, a read error is the likely cause. The rearrangement links TRBV6-6 to TRBJ2-5; D ambiguous. This CDR3 is built from 17 residues. The germline V gene has CDR1 MNHNY and CDR2 SVGAGI (reference sequence). The germline V and J ends were trimmed by 4 bases and 1 base, with 19 bases remaining between them. Here the CDR3 DNA reads TGTGCCAGCAGTTCATCCCTAGGAGTTTCTTTCCAAGAGACCCAGTACTCC. Translated, it gives CASSSSLGVSFQETQYS.

This clonotype appeared a single time. The gene calls are TRBV19 and TRBJ1-1; 8 positions agree with TRBD1. V lost 5 bases and J lost 6; bases outside the gene matches: 14. The CDR3 loop spans 16 amino acids. The V gene's germline CDR1 is LNHDA and CDR2 SQIVND (reference sequence). The CDR3 sequence: CASSDVPGQVGAEAFF. The DNA for the CDR3 is TGTGCCAGTAGTGACGTCCCGGGACAGGTAGGTGCTGAAGCTTTCTTT.

The sample holds many counts of this clonotype. J is TRBJ2-4 and V is TRBV7-2; D possibly uses TRBD1 or TRBD2 (5 bases each). From germline, CDR1 is SGHTA and CDR2 FQGNSA. This CDR3 contains 15 residues. The V gene lost 5 bases and the J gene lost 0 bases, with 11 bases spanning the gap. CDR3: CASSPPGTAKNIQYF. In DNA form, the CDR3 reads TGTGCCAGCAGCCCCCCCGGGACAGCCAAAAACATTCAGTACTTC. Variable domain in full (rest from reference TRBV7-2 and TRBJ2-4): GAGVSQSPSNKVTEKGKDVELRCDPISGHTALYWYRQSLGQGLEFLIYFQGNSAPDKSGLPSDRFSAERTGGSVSTLTIQRTQQEDSAVYLCASSPPGTAKNIQYFGAGTRLSVL.

A few counts support this clonotype. The CDR3 bases are TGTGCCAGCGGACGGGGACAGGCCTACAATGAGCAGTTCTTC. This sequence encodes CASGRGQAYNEQFF. The genes are TRBV7-4 and TRBJ2-1; 8 positions match TRBD1. The CDR3 extends over 14 amino acids. Germline CDR1 is SGHVT and CDR2 is SQSDAQ. V was pared by 8 bases and J by 2 bases, with 5 bases of the junction left unmatched.

The V and J genes are TRBV11-2 and TRBJ1-6; 7 nucleotides agree with TRBD1. CDR3 length: 15 residues. The trim removed 5 bases at V and 7 bases at J, leaving 8 bases unmatched. Germline V gene sequence: CDR1 SGHAT, CDR2 FQNNGV. CDR3 protein: CASSEAGTVNSPLHF. The CDR3 DNA follows: TGTGCCAGCAGCGAAGCCGGGACAGTCAATTCACCCCTCCACTTT.

Only a few counts were recorded for this clonotype. The chain has TRBV7-2 and TRBJ2-3, with 9 bases identical to TRBD2. CDR1 and CDR2 (germline): SGHTA, FQGNSA. The V and J ends lost 5 bases and 1 base, in that order; junction bases with no gene match: 4. The CDR3 covers 15 residues. CDR3 sequence (DNA): TGTGCCAGCAGCGAAAGACTAGCGGGCACAGATACGCAGTATTTT. This encodes CASSERLAGTDTQYF.

This clonotype has just one count. An end of the junction differs from the germline gene, which may be a read error. J is TRBJ2-3 and V is TRBV20-1; a weak D match, TRBD2 (5 bases). The germline CDR1 and CDR2 sequences are DFQATT and SNEGSKA (reference sequence). The CDR3 spans 19 residues. As DNA, the CDR3 is TGCAGTGCTAGAGGGGCGAGGGTTTTGCGGACTGCTAGCACAGATACGCAGTCTTTT. Translated: CSARGARVLRTASTDTQSF.

The chain has TRBV6-1 and TRBJ1-5; TRBD1 is a possible D gene (6 bases). The V end lost 4 bases, the J end lost 4 bases, and 20 bases lay between the germline ends. CDR1 MNHNS and CDR2 SASEGT come from the germline V gene. This CDR3 has 17 amino acids. In DNA, the CDR3 is TGTGCCAGCAGTGCGACAGGCTGGACCTCTATAAATCAGCCCCAGCATTTT. Protein product: CASSATGWTSINQPQHF.

The chain employs TRBV20-1 and TRBJ1-6; no firm D call. The CDR3 has 13 amino acids. Germline loops: CDR1 DFQATT, CDR2 SNEGSKA (reference sequence). V was pared by 5 bases and J by 9 bases, with 14 bases between. The DNA of the CDR3 is TGCAGTGCTCCAGGACCCTTGGGTTCACCCCTCCACTTT. It translates to CSAPGPLGSPLHF.

This clonotype was detected ten times or more. The chain couples TRBV7-2 to TRBJ2-7; 8 nucleotides align to TRBD1. Trimming removed 5 bases from V and 3 bases from J; junction bases left unmatched: 6. This CDR3 contains 14 residues. Germline CDR1 and CDR2: SGHTA and FQGNSA. The CDR3 region is CASSRHGTGYEQYF. As DNA, the CDR3 is TGTGCCAGCAGCAGACACGGGACAGGCTACGAGCAGTACTTC.

The rearrangement uses TRBV6-1 and TRBJ2-1; 8 nucleotides line up with TRBD1. Losses at the gene ends were 2 bases for V and 7 bases for J; bases not matched to a gene: 13. Germline V CDR1 and CDR2: MNHNS, SASEGT. The CDR3 has 17 amino acids. The CDR3 DNA follows: TGTGCCAGCAGTGAATACCCCCCGACAGGGGAAGCAAATGAGCAGTTCTTC. Protein product: CASSEYPPTGEANEQFF.

The chain has TRBV9 and TRBJ1-1; D gene uncertain. V lost 2 bases to trimming and J lost 4 bases, with 9 bases between them. CDR1 and CDR2 from the germline V gene are SGDLS and YYNGEE. This CDR3 is built from 13 residues. The CDR3 spells CASSVELGTEAFF. The CDR3 bases are TGTGCCAGCAGCGTCGAGCTGGGCACTGAAGCTTTCTTT. Filled out from reference TRBV9 and TRBJ1-1, the complete variable domain reads DSGVTQTPKHLITATGQRVTLRCSPRSGDLSVYWYQQSLDQGLQFLIQYYNGEERAKGNILERFSAQQFPDLHSELNLSSLELGDSALYFCASSVELGTEAFFGQGTRLTVV.